This T cell receptor (beta chain) derives from a study of control samples from healthy donors and cancer patients. Sequencing used immunoSEQ multiplex PCR; TCRdb keeps in-frame clones, though not all of them. This sample has 95,000 to 100,000 clones, with approximately 90% found just once. Germline CDR1 MNHEY, CDR2 SVGAGI. This CDR3 is 15 amino acids long. V was trimmed by 8 bases and J by 0 bases, leaving 15 bases between them. The genes are TRBV6-5 and TRBJ2-3; D is undetermined. The sequence came from a man younger than 45 in good health. Sequencing used blood. The CDR3 sequence is CASANAEYSTDTQYF. Written as DNA, the CDR3 is TGTGCCAGCGCCAATGCGGAGTATAGCACAGATACGCAGTATTTT.